The 14 T cell receptor beta chains listed next were all sequenced from one sample in a study of T cells in Graves' hyperthyroidism and ophthalmopathy. Amplified TCR beta CDR3 regions came from RNA transcripts. With the HTBI primer set, the TCR CDR3 went through a first round of RT-PCR. MiXCR, applied by TCRdb to the multiplex PCR reads, yields one record per CDR3 protein. The table shows about 560,000 distinct CDR3 sequences, with approximately 15% occurring only once. Specimen: blood. The origin of the receptors is a woman under 30 with Graves' hyperthyroidism.

The table lists this clonotype with many counts. The gene calls are TRBV2 and TRBJ1-5; D unclear. Per germline, CDR1 SNHLY and CDR2 FYNNEI. The V gene lost 1 base and the J gene lost 0 bases, with 1 base spanning the gap. The CDR3 totals 13 residues. CDR3 sequence reads: CASSEGSNQPQHF. The CDR3 coding sequence is TGTGCCAGCAGTGAAGGTAGCAATCAGCCCCAGCATTTT.

A few counts support this clonotype. J is TRBJ1-1 and V is TRBV5-1; a weak D match, TRBD1 (5 bases). CDR1 and CDR2 from the germline V gene are SGHRS and YFSETQ. The CDR3 loop spans 15 amino acids. Trimming cost V 2 bases and J 3 bases, with 14 bases left between them. This CDR3 reads CASSFRTGGDTEAFF. In DNA form, the CDR3 reads TGCGCCAGCAGCTTCCGCACAGGCGGCGACACTGAAGCTTTCTTT. The whole variable domain, filled in from reference TRBV5-1 and TRBJ1-1, reads KAGVTQTPRYLIKTRGQQVTLSCSPISGHRSVSWYQQTPGQGLQFLFEYFSETQRNKGNFPGRFSGRQFSNSRSEMNVSTLELGDSALYLCASSFRTGGDTEAFFGQGTRLTVV.

The V gene is TRBV6-2 or TRBV6-3, the J gene TRBJ2-1; the D is unclear. Germline CDR1 and CDR2: MNHEY and SVGEGT. V gave up 8 bases and J gave up 9 bases, with 17 bases separating them. This CDR3 contains 13 residues. CDR3 sequence reads: CASRSTIVREQFF. In DNA, the CDR3 is TGTGCCAGCCGTTCGACGATCGTACGTGAGCAGTTCTTC.

A single count supports this clonotype. The genes are TRBV5-1 and TRBJ1-1; no clear D. CDR3 length equals 14 residues. V was pared by 6 bases and J by 3 bases, with 15 bases between. The V gene's germline CDR1 is SGHRS and CDR2 YFSETQ. CDR3 loop: CASNRAIGDTEAFF. The CDR3 coding sequence is TGCGCCAGCAATAGGGCAATTGGGGACACTGAAGCTTTCTTT.

Comment on this clonotype: A much larger clone differs by one base, so this may be a read error. J is TRBJ2-1 and V is TRBV5-5, with D tentatively TRBD1 or TRBD2 (5 bases each). The germline CDR1 and CDR2 sequences are SGHKS and YYEKEE (reference sequence). The CDR3 totals 13 residues. CDR3 amino acids: CASSWDALGEHFF. In DNA, the CDR3 is TGTGCCAGCAGCTGGGACGCACTCGGTGAGCACTTCTTC.

The genes are TRBV20-1 and TRBJ1-4; perhaps TRBD1 as D (5 bases). This CDR3 is 14 amino acids long. With 0 bases removed from V and 4 bases from J, the gap between germline ends came to 9 bases. Germline loops: CDR1 DFQATT, CDR2 SNEGSKA (reference sequence). In DNA, the CDR3 is TGCAGTGCTAGAGAACCAGGGCTTAATGAAAAACTGTTTTTT. Protein sequence: CSAREPGLNEKLFF.

In this sample, this clonotype turned up a few times. The genes are TRBV6-4 and TRBJ2-3; D tentatively fits TRBD1 or TRBD2 (5 bases each). V lost 2 bases and J 0 bases, leaving 6 bases between the germline ends. From germline, CDR1 is MRHNA and CDR2 SNTAGT. The CDR3 has 14 amino acids. This CDR3 reads CASSDRGSTDTQYF. The CDR3 nucleotides read TGTGCCAGCAGTGACCGGGGCAGCACAGATACGCAGTATTTT.

This clonotype was found a few times. This CDR3 is CSAYLDRAYEQYF. The DNA of the CDR3 is TGCAGTGCTTATCTGGACAGGGCCTACGAGCAGTACTTC. This chain connects TRBV20-1 to TRBJ2-7, with 8 positions matching TRBD1. V lost 5 bases and J lost 2; bases outside the gene matches: 5. The CDR3 sequence is 13 residues long. CDR1 is DFQATT, CDR2 SNEGSKA, per germline (reference sequence).

A few counts support this clonotype. This rearrangement joins TRBV7-8 to TRBJ1-6, with TRBD1 identical over 7 bases. Germline loops: CDR1 SGHVS, CDR2 FQNEAQ. This CDR3 contains 15 residues. V lost 2 bases to trimming and J lost 5 bases; unmatched junction nucleotides: 3. CDR3 DNA: TGTGCCAGCAGCTTATTTACAGGGGATAATTCACCCCTCCACTTT. Protein: CASSLFTGDNSPLHF.

There are many counts of this clonotype. The chain uses TRBV6-2 or TRBV6-3 and TRBJ2-7, with 12 bases that match TRBD2. Germline lookup yields CDR1 MNHEY and CDR2 SVGEGT. The J segment lost 1 base and the V segment lost 6 bases, leaving 10 bases of the junction unmatched. The CDR3 covers 17 residues. The CDR3 DNA reads as TGTGCCAGCAGCTACCCGGGACTAGCGGGCCCATCCTACGAGCAGTACTTC. Translated: CASSYPGLAGPSYEQYF.

The table lists this clonotype with a few counts. The DNA of the CDR3 is TGTGCCAGCACCTCCTTCGGACGGATCACTGAAGCTTTCTTT. It yields the protein CASTSFGRITEAFF. The rearrangement joins TRBV12-3 or TRBV12-4 to TRBJ1-1; D gene ambiguous. V was shortened by 7 bases and J by 4 bases, with 16 bases between the two germline ends. This CDR3 comprises 14 residues.

This clonotype was seen at least ten times. The V gene is TRBV7-6, the J gene TRBJ2-1; tentatively, D is TRBD1 (5 bases). Germline V gene lookup returns CDR1 SGHVS and CDR2 FNYEAQ. The germline V and J ends were trimmed by 0 bases and 7 bases, with 13 bases remaining between them. The CDR3 is made up of 15 amino acids. The CDR3 here is CASSLAQGPRNEQFF. The CDR3 DNA is TGTGCCAGCAGCTTAGCCCAGGGCCCCAGGAATGAGCAGTTCTTC.

This clonotype has a count of ten or more. The chain links TRBV20-1 to TRBJ1-1; TRBD1 is a possible D gene (6 bases). Germline CDR1 DFQATT, CDR2 SNEGSKA (reference sequence). This CDR3 region has 16 residues. The ends were cut back, 2 bases at V and 1 base at J, with 17 bases in the middle. CDR3 sequence reads: CSARFQGGGGNTEAFF. CDR3 in DNA: TGCAGTGCTAGATTTCAAGGGGGGGGCGGGAACACTGAAGCTTTCTTT.

This clonotype was detected many times. The chain employs TRBV2 and TRBJ2-3; 11 bases line up with TRBD2. Per germline, CDR1 SNHLY and CDR2 FYNNEI. The CDR3 covers 16 residues. With 5 bases clipped from V and 6 bases from J, the junction kept 10 bases outside the gene matches. CDR3 nucleotide sequence: TGTGCCAGCAGTAGACAGGGGACTAGCGGAGCTGATACGCAGTATTTT. It translates to CASSRQGTSGADTQYF.